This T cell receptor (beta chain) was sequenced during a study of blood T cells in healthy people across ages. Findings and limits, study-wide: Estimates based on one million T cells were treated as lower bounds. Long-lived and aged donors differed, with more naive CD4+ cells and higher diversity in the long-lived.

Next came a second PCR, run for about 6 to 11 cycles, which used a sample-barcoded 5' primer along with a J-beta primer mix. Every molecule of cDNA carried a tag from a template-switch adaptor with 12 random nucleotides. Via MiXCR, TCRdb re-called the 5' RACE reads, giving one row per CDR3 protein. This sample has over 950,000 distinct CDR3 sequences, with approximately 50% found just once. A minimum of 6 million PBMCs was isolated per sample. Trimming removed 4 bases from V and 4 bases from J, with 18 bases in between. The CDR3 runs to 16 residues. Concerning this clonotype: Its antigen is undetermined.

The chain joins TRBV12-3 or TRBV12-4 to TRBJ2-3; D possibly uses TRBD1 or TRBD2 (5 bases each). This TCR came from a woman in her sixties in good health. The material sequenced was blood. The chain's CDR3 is CASSSPGARRADTQYF. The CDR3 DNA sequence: TGTGCCAGCAGTTCCCCCGGGGCCCGGCGAGCAGATACGCAGTATTTT.